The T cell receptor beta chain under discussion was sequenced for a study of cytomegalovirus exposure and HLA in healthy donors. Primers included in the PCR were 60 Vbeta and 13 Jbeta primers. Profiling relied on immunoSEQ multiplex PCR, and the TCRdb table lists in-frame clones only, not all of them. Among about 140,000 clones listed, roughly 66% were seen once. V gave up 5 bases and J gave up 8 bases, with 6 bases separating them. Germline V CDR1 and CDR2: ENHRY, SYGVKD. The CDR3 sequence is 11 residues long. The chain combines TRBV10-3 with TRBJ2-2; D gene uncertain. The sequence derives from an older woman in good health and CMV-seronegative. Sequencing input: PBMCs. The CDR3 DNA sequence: TGTGCCATCAGTTCGTTGGGGGAGCTGTTTTTT. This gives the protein CAISSLGELFF.